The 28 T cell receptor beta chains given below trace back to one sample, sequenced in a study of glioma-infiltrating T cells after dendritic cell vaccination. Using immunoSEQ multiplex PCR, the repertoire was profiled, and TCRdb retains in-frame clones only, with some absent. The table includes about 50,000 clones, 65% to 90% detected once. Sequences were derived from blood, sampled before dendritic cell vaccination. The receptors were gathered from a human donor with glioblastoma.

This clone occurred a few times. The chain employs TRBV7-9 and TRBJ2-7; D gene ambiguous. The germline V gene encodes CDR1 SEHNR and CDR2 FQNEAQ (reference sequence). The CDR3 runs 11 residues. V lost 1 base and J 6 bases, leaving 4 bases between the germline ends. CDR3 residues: CASSLVSEQYF. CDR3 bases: TGTGCCAGCAGCTTAGTGAGCGAGCAGTACTTC. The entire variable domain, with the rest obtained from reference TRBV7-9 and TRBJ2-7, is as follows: DTGVSQNPRHKITKRGQNVTFRCDPISEHNRLYWYRQTLGQGPEFLTYFQNEAQLEKSRLLSDRFSAERPKGSFSTLEIQRTEQGDSAMYLCASSLVSEQYFGPGTRLTVT.

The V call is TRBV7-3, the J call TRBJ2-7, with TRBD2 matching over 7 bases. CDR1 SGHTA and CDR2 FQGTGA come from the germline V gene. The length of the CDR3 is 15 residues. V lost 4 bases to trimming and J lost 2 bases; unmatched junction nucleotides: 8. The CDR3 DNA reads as TGTGCCAGCAGCTCCCTAGCGGCTCCAACCTACGAGCAGTACTTC. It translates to CASSSLAAPTYEQYF.

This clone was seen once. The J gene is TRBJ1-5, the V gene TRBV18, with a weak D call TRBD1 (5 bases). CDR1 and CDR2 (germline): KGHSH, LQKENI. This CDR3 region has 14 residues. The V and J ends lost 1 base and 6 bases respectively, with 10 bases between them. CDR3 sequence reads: CASSPRQGSQPQHF. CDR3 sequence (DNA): TGTGCCAGCTCACCACGCCAGGGAAGTCAGCCCCAGCATTTT.

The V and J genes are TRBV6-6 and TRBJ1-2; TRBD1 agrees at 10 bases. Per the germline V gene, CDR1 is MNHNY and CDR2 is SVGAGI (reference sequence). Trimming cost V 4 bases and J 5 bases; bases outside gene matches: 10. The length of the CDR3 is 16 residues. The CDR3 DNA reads TGTGCCAGCAGTTCGGACAGGGGGAAAGTCGGGTATGGCTACACCTTC. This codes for CASSSDRGKVGYGYTF.

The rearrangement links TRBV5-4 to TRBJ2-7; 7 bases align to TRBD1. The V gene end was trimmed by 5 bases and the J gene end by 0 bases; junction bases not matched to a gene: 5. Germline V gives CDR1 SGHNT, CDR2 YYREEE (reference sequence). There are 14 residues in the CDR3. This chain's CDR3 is CASRSGTASYEQYF. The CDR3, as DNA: TGTGCCAGCAGATCCGGGACAGCCTCCTACGAGCAGTACTTC. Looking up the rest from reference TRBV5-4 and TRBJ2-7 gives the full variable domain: ETGVTQSPTHLIKTRGQQVTLRCSSQSGHNTVSWYQQALGQGPQFIFQYYREEENGRGNFPPRFSGLQFPNYSSELNVNALELDDSALYLCASRSGTASYEQYFGPGTRLTVT.

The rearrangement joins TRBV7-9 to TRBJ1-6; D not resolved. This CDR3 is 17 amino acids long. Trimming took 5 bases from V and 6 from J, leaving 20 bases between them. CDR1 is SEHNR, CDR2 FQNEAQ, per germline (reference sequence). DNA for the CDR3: TGTGCCAGCAGCCCCCCCCATCAGGCAGGCATTAATTCACCCCTCCACTTT. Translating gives CASSPPHQAGINSPLHF.

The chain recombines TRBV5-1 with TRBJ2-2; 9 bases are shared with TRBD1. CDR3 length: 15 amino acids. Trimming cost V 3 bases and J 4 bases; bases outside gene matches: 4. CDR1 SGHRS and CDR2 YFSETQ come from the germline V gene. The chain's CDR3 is CASSSTTGGTGELFF. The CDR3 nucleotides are TGCGCCAGCAGCTCCACGACAGGGGGCACCGGGGAGCTGTTTTTT.

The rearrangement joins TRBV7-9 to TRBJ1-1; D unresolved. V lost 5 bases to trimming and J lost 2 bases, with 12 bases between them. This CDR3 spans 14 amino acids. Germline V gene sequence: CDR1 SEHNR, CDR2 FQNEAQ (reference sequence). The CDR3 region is CASSGKGGNTEAFF. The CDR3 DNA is TGTGCCAGCAGCGGGAAGGGAGGCAACACTGAAGCTTTCTTT.

CDR3 coding DNA: TGTGCCAGCAGCCAAGTGGGAGTGGATTCACCCCTCCACTTT. This encodes CASSQVGVDSPLHF. J is TRBJ1-6 and V is TRBV14, with D uncertain. Between the trimmed V and J ends, which lost 1 base and 8 bases, there was a span of 9 bases. Germline CDR1 reads SGHDN; CDR2 reads FVKESK. The CDR3 contains 14 residues.

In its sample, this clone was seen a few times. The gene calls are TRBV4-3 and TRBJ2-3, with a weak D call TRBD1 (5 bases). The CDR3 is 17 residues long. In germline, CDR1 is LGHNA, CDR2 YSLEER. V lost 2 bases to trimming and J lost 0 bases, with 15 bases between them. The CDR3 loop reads CASSQQYPRASTDTQYF. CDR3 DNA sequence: TGCGCCAGCAGCCAACAATACCCCAGGGCCAGCACAGATACGCAGTATTTT.

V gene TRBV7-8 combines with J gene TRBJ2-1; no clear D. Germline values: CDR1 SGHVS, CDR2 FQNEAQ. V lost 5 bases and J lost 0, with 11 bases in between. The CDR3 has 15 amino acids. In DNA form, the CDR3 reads TGTGCCAGCAGCCTACTCGAACGCTCCTACAATGAGCAGTTCTTC. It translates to CASSLLERSYNEQFF.

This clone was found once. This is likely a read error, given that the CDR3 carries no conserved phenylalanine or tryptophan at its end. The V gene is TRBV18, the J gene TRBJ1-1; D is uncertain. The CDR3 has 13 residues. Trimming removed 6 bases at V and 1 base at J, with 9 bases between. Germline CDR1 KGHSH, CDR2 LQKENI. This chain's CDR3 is CASSPTENTEAFL. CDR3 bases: TGTGCCAGCTCCCCGACGGAGAACACTGAAGCTTTCCTT.

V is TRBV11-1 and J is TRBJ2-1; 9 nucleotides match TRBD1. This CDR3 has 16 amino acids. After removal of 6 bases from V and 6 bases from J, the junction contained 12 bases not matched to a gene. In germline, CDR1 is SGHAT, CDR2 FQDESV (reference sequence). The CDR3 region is CASRSLGDRDSNEQFF. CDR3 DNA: TGTGCCAGCAGATCCCTGGGGGACAGGGACTCCAATGAGCAGTTCTTC.

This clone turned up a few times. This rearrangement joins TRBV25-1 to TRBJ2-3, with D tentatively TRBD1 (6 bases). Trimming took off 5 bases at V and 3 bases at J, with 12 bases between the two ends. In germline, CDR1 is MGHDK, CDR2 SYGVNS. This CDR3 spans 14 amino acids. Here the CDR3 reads CASSFRGGTDTQYF. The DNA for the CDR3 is TGTGCCAGCAGTTTCAGGGGTGGGACAGATACGCAGTATTTT.

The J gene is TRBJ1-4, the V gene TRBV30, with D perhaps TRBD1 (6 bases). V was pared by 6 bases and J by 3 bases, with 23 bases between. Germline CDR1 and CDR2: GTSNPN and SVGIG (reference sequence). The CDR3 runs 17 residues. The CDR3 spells CACILGSGGRSNEKLFF. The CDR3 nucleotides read TGTGCCTGCATCCTAGGTTCGGGGGGCCGGTCTAATGAAAAACTGTTTTTT.

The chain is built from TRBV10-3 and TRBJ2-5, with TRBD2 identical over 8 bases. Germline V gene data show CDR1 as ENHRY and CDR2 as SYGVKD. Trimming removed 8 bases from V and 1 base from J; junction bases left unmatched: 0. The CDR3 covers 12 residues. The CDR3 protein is CAIGTSQETQYF. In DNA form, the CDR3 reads TGTGCCATCGGGACTAGCCAAGAGACCCAGTACTTC.

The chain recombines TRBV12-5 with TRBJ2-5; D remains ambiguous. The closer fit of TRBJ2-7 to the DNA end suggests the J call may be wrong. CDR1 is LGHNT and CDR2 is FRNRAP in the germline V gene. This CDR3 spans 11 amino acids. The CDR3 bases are TGTGCTAGTGGTTTCGGTTACGAGCAGTACTTC. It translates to CASGFGYEQYF.

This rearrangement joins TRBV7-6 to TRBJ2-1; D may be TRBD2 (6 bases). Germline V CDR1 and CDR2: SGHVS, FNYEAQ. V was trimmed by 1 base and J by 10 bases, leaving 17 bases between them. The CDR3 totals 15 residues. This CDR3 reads CASSLGTTGSSEQFF. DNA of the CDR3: TGTGCCAGCAGCTTAGGGACTACCGGGTCGAGCGAGCAGTTCTTC.

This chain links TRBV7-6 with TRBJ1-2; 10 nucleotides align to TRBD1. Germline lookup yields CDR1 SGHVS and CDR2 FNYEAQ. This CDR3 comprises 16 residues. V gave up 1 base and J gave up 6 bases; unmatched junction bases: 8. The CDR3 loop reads CASSLGRQGAFNGYTF. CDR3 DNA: TGTGCCAGCAGCTTAGGGAGACAGGGGGCGTTTAATGGCTACACCTTC.

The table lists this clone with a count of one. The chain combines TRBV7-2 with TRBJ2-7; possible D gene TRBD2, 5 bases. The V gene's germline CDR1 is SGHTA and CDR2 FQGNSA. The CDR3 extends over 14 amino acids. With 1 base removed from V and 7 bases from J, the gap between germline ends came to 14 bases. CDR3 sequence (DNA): TGTGCCAGCAGCTTAGGTGGGAGCTCGAGAGAGCAGTACTTC. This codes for CASSLGGSSREQYF.

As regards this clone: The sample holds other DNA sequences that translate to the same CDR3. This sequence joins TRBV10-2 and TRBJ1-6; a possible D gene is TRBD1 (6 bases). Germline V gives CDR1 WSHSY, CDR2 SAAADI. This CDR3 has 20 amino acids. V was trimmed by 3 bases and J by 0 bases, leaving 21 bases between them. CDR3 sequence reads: CASSDLTGRNQNSYNSPLHF. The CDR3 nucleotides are TGCGCCAGCAGTGATCTTACAGGGCGCAACCAAAACTCCTATAATTCACCCCTCCACTTT.

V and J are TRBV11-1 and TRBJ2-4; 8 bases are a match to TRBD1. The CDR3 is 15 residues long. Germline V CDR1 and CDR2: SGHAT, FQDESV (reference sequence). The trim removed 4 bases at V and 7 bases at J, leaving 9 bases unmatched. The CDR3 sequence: CASSSDRVGENIQYF. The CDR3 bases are TGTGCCAGCAGCTCGGACAGGGTAGGAGAGAACATTCAGTACTTC.

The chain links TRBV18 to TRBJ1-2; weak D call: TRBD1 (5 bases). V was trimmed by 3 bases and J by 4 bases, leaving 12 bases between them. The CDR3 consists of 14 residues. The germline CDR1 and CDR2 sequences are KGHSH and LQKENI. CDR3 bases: TGTGCCAGCTCACCCCAACGGGGGACCTATGGCTACACCTTC. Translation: CASSPQRGTYGYTF.

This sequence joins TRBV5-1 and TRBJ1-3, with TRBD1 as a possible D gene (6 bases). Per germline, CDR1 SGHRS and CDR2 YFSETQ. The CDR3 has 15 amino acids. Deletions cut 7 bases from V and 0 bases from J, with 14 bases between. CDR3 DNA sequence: TGCGCCAGCTCCGGACAGATAAGCTCTGGAAACACCATATATTTT. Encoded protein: CASSGQISSGNTIYF.

For the CDR3, the DNA is TGTGCCAGTAGTATCGGGACTAGCGGGGTGCAAGAGACCCAGTACTTC. Amino acid sequence: CASSIGTSGVQETQYF. V usage is TRBV19 and J usage is TRBJ2-5; TRBD2 matches 13 bases. After removal of 3 bases from V and 2 bases from J, the junction contained 3 bases not matched to a gene. CDR3 length: 16 amino acids. Germline CDR1 reads LNHDA; CDR2 reads SQIVND (reference sequence).

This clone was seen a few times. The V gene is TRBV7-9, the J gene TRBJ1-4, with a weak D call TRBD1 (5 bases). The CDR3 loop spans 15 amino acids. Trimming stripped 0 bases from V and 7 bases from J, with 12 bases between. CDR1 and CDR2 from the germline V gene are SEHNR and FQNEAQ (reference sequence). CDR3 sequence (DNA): TGTGCCAGCAGCTTAGCAGGGACTCCAGCTGAAAAACTGTTTTTT. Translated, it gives CASSLAGTPAEKLFF.

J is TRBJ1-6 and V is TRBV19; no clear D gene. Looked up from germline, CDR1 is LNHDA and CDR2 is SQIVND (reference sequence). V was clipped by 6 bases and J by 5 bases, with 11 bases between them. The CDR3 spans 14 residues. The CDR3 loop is CASREDPNNSPLHF. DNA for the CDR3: TGTGCCAGTAGGGAGGATCCAAATAATTCACCCCTCCACTTT.

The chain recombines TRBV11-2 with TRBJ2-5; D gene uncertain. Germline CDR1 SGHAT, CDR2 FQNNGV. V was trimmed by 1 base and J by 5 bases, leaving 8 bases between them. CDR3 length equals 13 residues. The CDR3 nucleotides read TGTGCCAGCAGCTTAGGTTACCGGGAGACCCAGTACTTC. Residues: CASSLGYRETQYF.